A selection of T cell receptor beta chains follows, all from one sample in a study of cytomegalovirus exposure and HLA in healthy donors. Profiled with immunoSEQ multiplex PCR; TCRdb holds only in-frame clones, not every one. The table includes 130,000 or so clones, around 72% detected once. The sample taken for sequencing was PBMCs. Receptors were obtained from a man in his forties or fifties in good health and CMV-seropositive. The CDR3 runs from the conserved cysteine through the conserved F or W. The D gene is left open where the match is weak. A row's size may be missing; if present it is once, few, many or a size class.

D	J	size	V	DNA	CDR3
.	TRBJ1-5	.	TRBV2	TGTGCCAGCAGCCCCGGGAGCCTCAATCAGCCCCAGCATTTT	CASSPGSLNQPQHF
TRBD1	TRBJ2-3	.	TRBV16	TGTGCCAGCAGCCAACAGGGGGCAGATACGCAGTATTTT	CASSQQGADTQYF
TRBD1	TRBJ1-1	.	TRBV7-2	TGTGCCAGCAGCTATCGACAGGGGGCGAACACTGAAGCTTTCTTT	CASSYRQGANTEAFF
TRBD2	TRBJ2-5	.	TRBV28	TGTGCCAGCAGTCCCGAGCGGGGGGGGCGGAAGACCCAGTACTTC	CASSPERGGRKTQYF
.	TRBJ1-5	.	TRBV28	TGTGCCAGCAGCCCCATAGAGTTGCGCACCGGCAATCAGCCCCAGCATTTT	CASSPIELRTGNQPQHF
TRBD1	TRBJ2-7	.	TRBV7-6	TGTGCCAGCAGCTTTAACCGGGACAGGTACTACGAGCAGTACTTC	CASSFNRDRYYEQYF
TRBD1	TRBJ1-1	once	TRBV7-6	TGTGCCAGCAGCAGCGACAGGGCAGGCGAAGCTTTCTTT	CASSSDRAGEAFF
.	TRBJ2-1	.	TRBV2	TGTGCCAGCAAACGGGAGCGGAATGAGCAGTTCTTC	CASKRERNEQFF
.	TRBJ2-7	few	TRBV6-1	TGTGCCAGCAGTGAAGCGGCTTACGAGCAGTACTTC	CASSEAAYEQYF
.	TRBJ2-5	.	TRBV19	TGTGCCAGTAGTATGAGCCGGGTTGCAGTCGAGACCCAGTACTTC	CASSMSRVAVETQYF
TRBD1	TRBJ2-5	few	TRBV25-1	TGTGCCAGCAGTGGGTACGACAGGGTCCAAGAGACCCAGTACTTC	CASSGYDRVQETQYF